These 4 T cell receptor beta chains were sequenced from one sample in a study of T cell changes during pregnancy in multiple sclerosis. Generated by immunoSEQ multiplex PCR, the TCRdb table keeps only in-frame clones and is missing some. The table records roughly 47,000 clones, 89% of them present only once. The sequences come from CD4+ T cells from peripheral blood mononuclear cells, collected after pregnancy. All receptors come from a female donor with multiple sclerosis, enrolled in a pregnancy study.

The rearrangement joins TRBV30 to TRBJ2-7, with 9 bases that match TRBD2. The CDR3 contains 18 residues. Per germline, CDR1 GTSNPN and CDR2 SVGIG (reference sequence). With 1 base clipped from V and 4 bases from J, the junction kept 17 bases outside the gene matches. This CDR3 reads CAWSGESQTSGWVYEQYF. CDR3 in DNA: TGTGCCTGGAGTGGAGAATCACAGACTAGCGGATGGGTTTACGAGCAGTACTTC. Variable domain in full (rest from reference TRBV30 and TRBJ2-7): SQTIHQWPATLVQPVGSPLSLECTVEGTSNPNLYWYRQAAGRGLQLLFYSVGIGQISSEVPQNLSASRPQDRQFILSSKKLLLSDSGFYLCAWSGESQTSGWVYEQYFGPGTRLTVT.

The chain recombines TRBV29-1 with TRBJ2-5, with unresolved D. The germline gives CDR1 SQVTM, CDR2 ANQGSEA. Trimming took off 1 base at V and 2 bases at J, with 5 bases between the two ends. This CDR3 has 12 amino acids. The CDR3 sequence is CSVEGLQETQYF. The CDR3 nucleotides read TGCAGCGTTGAAGGCCTACAAGAGACCCAGTACTTC.

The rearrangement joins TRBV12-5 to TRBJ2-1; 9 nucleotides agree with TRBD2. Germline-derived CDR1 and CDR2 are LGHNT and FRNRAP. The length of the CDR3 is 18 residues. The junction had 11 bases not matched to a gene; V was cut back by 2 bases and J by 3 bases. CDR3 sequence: CASGLSPSGMIDYNEQFF. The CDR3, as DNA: TGTGCTAGTGGTTTGAGTCCTAGCGGGATGATCGACTACAATGAGCAGTTCTTC.

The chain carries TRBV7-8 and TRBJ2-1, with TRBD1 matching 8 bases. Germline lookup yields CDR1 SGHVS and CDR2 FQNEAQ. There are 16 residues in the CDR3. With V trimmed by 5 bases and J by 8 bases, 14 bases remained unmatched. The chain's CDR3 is CASSTGGQGIIDEQFF. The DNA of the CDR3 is TGTGCCAGCAGCACAGGGGGGCAGGGGATCATAGATGAGCAGTTCTTC.